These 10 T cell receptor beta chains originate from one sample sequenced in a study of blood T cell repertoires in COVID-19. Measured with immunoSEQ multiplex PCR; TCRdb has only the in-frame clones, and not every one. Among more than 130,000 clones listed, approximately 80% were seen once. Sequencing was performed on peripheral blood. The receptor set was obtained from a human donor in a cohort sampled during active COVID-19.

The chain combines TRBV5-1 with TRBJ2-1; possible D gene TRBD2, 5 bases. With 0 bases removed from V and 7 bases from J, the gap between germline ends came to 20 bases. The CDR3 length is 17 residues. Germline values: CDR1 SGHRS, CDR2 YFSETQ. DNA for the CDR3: TGCGCCAGCAGCTTGGTGTCGACGGGGAATGTTGGGAATGAGCAGTTCTTC. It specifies CASSLVSTGNVGNEQFF.

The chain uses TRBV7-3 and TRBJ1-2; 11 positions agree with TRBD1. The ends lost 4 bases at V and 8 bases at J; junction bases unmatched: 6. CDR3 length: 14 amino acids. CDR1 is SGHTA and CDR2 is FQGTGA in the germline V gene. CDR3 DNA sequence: TGTGCCAGCAGCTCGCAGGGACAGGGGGAGGGCTACACCTTC. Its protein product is CASSSQGQGEGYTF.

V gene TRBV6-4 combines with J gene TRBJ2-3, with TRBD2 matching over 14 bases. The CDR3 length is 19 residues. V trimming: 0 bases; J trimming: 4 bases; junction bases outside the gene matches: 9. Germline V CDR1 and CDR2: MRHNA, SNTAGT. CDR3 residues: CASSDSSLGTSGGSDTQYF. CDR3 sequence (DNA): TGTGCCAGCAGTGACTCGAGTCTGGGGACTAGCGGGGGCTCAGATACGCAGTATTTT.

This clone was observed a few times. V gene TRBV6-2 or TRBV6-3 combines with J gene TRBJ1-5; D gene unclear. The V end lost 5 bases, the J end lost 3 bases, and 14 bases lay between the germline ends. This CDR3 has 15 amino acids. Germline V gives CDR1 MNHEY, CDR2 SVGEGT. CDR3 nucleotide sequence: TGTGCCAGCAGTCTCTCTCCTCGGTCCAATCAGCCCCAGCATTTT. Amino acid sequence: CASSLSPRSNQPQHF.

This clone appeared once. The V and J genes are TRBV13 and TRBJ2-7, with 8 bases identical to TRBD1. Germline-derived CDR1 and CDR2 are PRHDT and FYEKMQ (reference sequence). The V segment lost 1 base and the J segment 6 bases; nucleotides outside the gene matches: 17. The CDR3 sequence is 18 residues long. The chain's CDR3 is CASSLASGQGTTPSEQYF. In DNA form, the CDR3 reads TGTGCCAGCAGCTTAGCCTCCGGACAGGGTACGACTCCCTCCGAGCAGTACTTC.

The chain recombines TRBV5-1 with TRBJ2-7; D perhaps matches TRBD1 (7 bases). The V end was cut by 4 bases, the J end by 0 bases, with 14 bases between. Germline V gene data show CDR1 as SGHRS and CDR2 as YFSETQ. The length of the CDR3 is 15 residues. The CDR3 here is CASSRGDSSSYEQYF. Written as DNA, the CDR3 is TGCGCCAGCAGCAGGGGGGACAGCAGCTCCTACGAGCAGTACTTC.

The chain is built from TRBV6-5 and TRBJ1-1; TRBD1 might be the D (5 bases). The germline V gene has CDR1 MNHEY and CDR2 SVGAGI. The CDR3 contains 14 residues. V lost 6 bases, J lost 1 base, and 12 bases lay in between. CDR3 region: CASRKQATNTEAFF. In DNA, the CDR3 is TGTGCCAGCAGAAAACAGGCCACGAACACTGAAGCTTTCTTT.

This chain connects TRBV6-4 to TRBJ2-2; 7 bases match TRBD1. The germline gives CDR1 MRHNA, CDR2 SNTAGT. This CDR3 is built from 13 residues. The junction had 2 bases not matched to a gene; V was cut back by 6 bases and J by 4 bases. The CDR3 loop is CASRGQLTGELFF. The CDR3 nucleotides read TGTGCCAGCAGGGGACAGCTCACCGGGGAGCTGTTTTTT.

The CDR3 region is CASSPSAGESYEQYF. The CDR3 DNA reads TGTGCCAGCAGCCCTTCGGCAGGTGAATCCTACGAGCAGTACTTC. The genes are TRBV7-2 and TRBJ2-7; D gene uncertain. Germline-derived CDR1 and CDR2 are SGHTA and FQGNSA. V lost 5 bases and J lost 1, with 15 bases in between. The CDR3 sequence is 15 residues long.

The DNA for the CDR3 is TGTGCCAGCAGTTACTCGCGGACTTACTCCTACGAGCAGTACTTC. Translated, it gives CASSYSRTYSYEQYF. The chain uses TRBV6-2 or TRBV6-3 and TRBJ2-7; D is possibly TRBD2 (5 bases). Trimming took 0 bases from V and 0 from J, leaving 9 bases between them. Germline assignment: CDR1 MNHEY and CDR2 SVGEGT. CDR3 size: 15 residues.